This note documents a single T cell receptor beta chain sequence. Enrollment of patients from Seattle took place during active infection, with longitudinal follow-up. The sample comes from a study of blood T cell repertoires in COVID-19. Overall study: The analysed material was cDNA or gDNA that came from T cells, B-cell-depleted T cells, or PBMCs.

In the original processing: Researchers report that nucleated cell counts were estimated from reference gene primer amplification. Assay used: immunoSEQ multiplex PCR; TCRdb lists only in-frame clones, some missing. V, J and clone size are taken as reported in that table, and D and trimming were inferred from the DNA itself. The sample records some 120,000 clones, 75% to 90% being singletons. The CDR3 totals 13 residues. The V and J ends lost 7 bases and 4 bases respectively, with 13 bases between them. The germline CDR1 and CDR2 sequences are MNHEY and SVGAGI. The sequence was collected from a woman aged 80 or over with COVID-19, enrolled during active disease. This chain joins TRBV6-5 and TRBJ1-2; D may be TRBD1 (6 bases). Sequencing was done on a sample of peripheral blood. CDR3 nucleotide sequence: TGTGCCAGCACTAAGGACAGCTCCTATGGCTACACCTTC. This codes for CASTKDSSYGYTF.